This T cell receptor (beta chain) was observed in a study of T cells after yellow fever vaccination. Overall study findings and caveats: Weaker overall was a secondary response that nonetheless peaked faster, on day 5 versus 15. Post-booster samples contained most primary-vaccination clones (about 95% CD4, around 88% CD8).

A 5'RACE template-switching step, the method used to make TCR cDNA, added a universal primer site and UMIs. TCRdb used MiXCR to reprocess the 5' RACE reads, holding one entry per CDR3 protein. The sample shows about 360,000 distinct CDR3 sequences, 6% to 8% of them seen only once. This clonotype was found a few times. The antigen remains undetermined. The CDR3 contains 15 residues. From germline, CDR1 is SGHDN and CDR2 FVKESK. Trimming pared 2 bases from V and 1 base from J, leaving 12 bases between. The material was PBMCs, obtained 5 days after the yellow fever booster vaccination. The chain couples TRBV14 to TRBJ2-7, with D hard to call. The source is a man between 25 and 39 years old who received the YFV17D yellow fever vaccine. The CDR3 nucleotides are TGTGCCAGCAGCCAATACCGAGAAATTTCCTACGAGCAGTACTTC. This gives the protein CASSQYREISYEQYF.